The source of this T cell receptor (beta chain) is a study of human T cells and chemical hapten exposure. Looking at the study overall: It was small differences in pooled library volume that mainly caused per-sample TCR yields to vary.

The CDR3 sequence is 15 residues long. Germline values: CDR1 SGHNT, CDR2 YENEEA. Trimming removed 2 bases from V and 0 bases from J, with 11 bases in between. Time point noted: patch test 1, 2 weeks after DPC sensitization. Stated treatment: therapeutic diphenylcyclopropenone sensitization with weekly scalp DPC. Each donor was an alopecia patient between 18 and 70 years of age who qualified for DPC. TCRdb reprocessed the RACE reads with MiXCR, giving one entry per CDR3 protein. The table has about 120,000 distinct CDR3 sequences, roughly an eighth seen once. Sample: whole blood, taken in connection with sensitization to the hapten diphenylcyclopropenone (DPC). This receptor was obtained from a man between 18 and 35 years old with alopecia areata. Some clones in this sample may be carry-over from other donors' samples. The V call is TRBV11-3, the J call TRBJ2-7; either TRBD1 or TRBD2 may fit D (6 bases each). Here the CDR3 reads CASSLYGGSSYEQYF. The CDR3 region has the DNA TGTGCCAGCAGCTTATACGGGGGCAGCTCCTACGAGCAGTACTTC.